This T cell receptor (beta chain) was sequenced during a study of T cell repertoires in cytomegalovirus infection. On the study more broadly: Recently identified HLA-C-restricted CMV epitopes were among the peptides used. TCR beta signatures that were public indicated CMV infection and matching HLA type.

This clonotype was seen repeatedly, ten times or more. Its antigen is undetermined. TCRdb ran MiXCR on the reads and lists one entry per CDR3 protein. The table lists a few hundred thousand distinct CDR3 sequences, under 25% of them singletons, with around 20% in the top ten. CDR3 size: 16 residues. Germline values: CDR1 LNHDA, CDR2 SQIVND (reference sequence). Trimming cost V 1 base and J 3 bases, with 15 bases left between them. Study-wide results and limits: Identification of carriers of CMV plus the relevant HLA was achieved through cumulative public TCR beta family frequency. There were HLA-C-restricted CMV-specific TCR beta clonotypes dominating the ex vivo response.

The receptor was isolated from a human donor in good health (CMV status not recorded). Some clones in this sample may be carry-over from other donors' samples. The starting material was cultured PBMCs, obtained from culture after CMV antigen stimulation. The V call is TRBV19, the J call TRBJ1-1; D remains unclear. CDR3 DNA: TGTGCCAGTAGTATAGGGTTCGGGCAAGACTACACTGAAGCTTTCTTT. This gives the protein CASSIGFGQDYTEAFF.